Below, 18 T cell receptor beta chains from the same sample are listed, as sequenced in a study of CD8+CD57+ T cells in acquired aplastic anemia (dated 2018 in TCRdb). Sequencer: Illumina HiSeq 2000. Genomic DNA served as template for TCR beta VDJ combination and CDR3 sequence profiling. TCRdb trimmed public reads at Q25 via fastp, called clones via MiXCR and kept in-frame beta chains. Rows matching on CDR3 protein sequence are summarized as one entry with the most common DNA and genes. This sample has approximately 160,000 distinct CDR3 sequences in its table, and approximately 43% of those were observed once. About 1.1% of the sample comes from the top ten. The sequencing input was sorted CD4+, CD8+, or CD8+CD57+ T cells (not recorded which) from PBMCs. The receptor set was obtained from a human donor in good health.

The CDR3 spells CASSLALGEQYF. The CDR3 region has the DNA TGTGCCAGCAGCTTAGCGCTGGGAGAGCAGTACTTC. The chain employs TRBV7-3 and TRBJ2-7, with no clear D. Trimming shortened V by 2 bases and J by 7 bases, and 9 bases separated the two germline ends. Germline loops: CDR1 SGHTA, CDR2 FQGTGA. The CDR3 totals 12 residues.

This clonotype is a singleton in its sample. The chain recombines TRBV19 with TRBJ2-3; tentatively, D is TRBD2 (5 bases). V lost 4 bases and J lost 4, with 6 bases in between. Per germline, CDR1 LNHDA and CDR2 SQIVND (reference sequence). This CDR3 is built from 12 residues. In nucleotides, the CDR3 is TGTGCCAGTAGTACACTAGCAGATACGCAGTATTTT. It specifies CASSTLADTQYF.

V gene TRBV20-1 combines with J gene TRBJ2-7; maybe TRBD1 (6 bases). V shed 3 bases and J shed 3 bases, with 9 bases lying between them. Germline V gene data show CDR1 as DFQATT and CDR2 as SNEGSKA (reference sequence). The length of the CDR3 is 12 residues. Here the CDR3 reads CSARGHIYEQYF. The CDR3 DNA reads as TGCAGTGCTAGGGGACACATCTACGAGCAGTACTTC.

This CDR3 reads CASRDGLAGVSYF. The CDR3 DNA is TGTGCCAGCAGAGACGGACTAGCGGGGGTATCGTACTTC. The rearrangement links TRBV6-4 to TRBJ2-7; 13 bases line up with TRBD2. This CDR3 contains 13 residues. The junction had 8 bases not matched to a gene; V was cut back by 6 bases and J by 12 bases. Germline loops: CDR1 MRHNA, CDR2 SNTAGT.

CDR3 residues: CASSSTGDGYTF. DNA for the CDR3: TGTGCCAGCAGCTCCACTGGGGATGGCTACACCTTC. The chain joins TRBV7-2 to TRBJ1-2; D gene unclear. Trimming pared 4 bases from V and 6 bases from J, leaving 9 bases between. This CDR3 has 12 amino acids. Per germline, CDR1 SGHTA and CDR2 FQGNSA.

The chain couples TRBV11-1 to TRBJ2-3; no definite D call. Germline V gives CDR1 SGHAT, CDR2 FQDESV (reference sequence). The V end lost 1 base, the J end lost 0 bases, and 11 bases lay between the germline ends. The CDR3 spans 16 residues. CDR3 region: CASSLVALSSTDTQYF. For the CDR3, the DNA is TGTGCCAGCAGCTTAGTCGCGTTATCTAGCACAGATACGCAGTATTTT. The whole variable domain, remainder taken from reference TRBV11-1 and TRBJ2-3, is EAEVAQSPRYKITEKSQAVAFWCDPISGHATLYWYRQILGQGPELLVQFQDESVVDDSQLPKDRFSAERLKGVDSTLKIQPAELGDSAMYLCASSLVALSSTDTQYFGPGTRLTVL.

In its sample, this clonotype was seen many times. The gene calls are TRBV5-4 and TRBJ2-5; D may correspond to TRBD1 or TRBD2 (6 bases each). Looked up from germline, CDR1 is SGHNT and CDR2 is YYREEE (reference sequence). V lost 7 bases to trimming and J lost 3 bases, with 16 bases between them. This CDR3 is 14 amino acids long. The CDR3 is CASSAGGGKETQYF. The CDR3 coding sequence is TGTGCCAGCTCCGCCGGAGGGGGGAAAGAGACCCAGTACTTC.

The chain combines TRBV7-9 with TRBJ2-2; the D gene is possibly TRBD2 (5 bases). V was shortened by 7 bases and J by 8 bases, with 8 bases between the two germline ends. The germline V gene encodes CDR1 SEHNR and CDR2 FQNEAQ (reference sequence). This CDR3 spans 11 amino acids. The CDR3 spells CASTRGGELFF. The DNA for the CDR3 is TGTGCCAGCACCCGGGGAGGGGAGCTGTTTTTT. Full variable domain (outside the CDR3, taken from reference TRBV7-9 and TRBJ2-2): DTGVSQNPRHKITKRGQNVTFRCDPISEHNRLYWYRQTLGQGPEFLTYFQNEAQLEKSRLLSDRFSAERPKGSFSTLEIQRTEQGDSAMYLCASTRGGELFFGEGSRLTVL.

This clonotype showed up just a few times. V and J are TRBV3-1 and TRBJ2-1; the match to TRBD2 covers 13 bases. The CDR3 totals 15 residues. Germline CDR1 reads LGHDT; CDR2 reads YNNKEL (reference sequence). J lost 8 bases, V lost 5 bases, and 6 bases had no gene match. CDR3: CASSWTSGSRDEQFF. The CDR3 nucleotides are TGTGCCAGCAGCTGGACTAGCGGGAGCCGGGATGAGCAGTTCTTC.

The chain employs TRBV20-1 and TRBJ1-2; possibly TRBD1 for D (6 bases). The V and J ends lost 2 bases and 6 bases respectively, with 16 bases between them. The CDR3 has 14 residues. Germline V lookup: CDR1 DFQATT, CDR2 SNEGSKA (reference sequence). Written as DNA, the CDR3 is TGCAGTGCTAGACAGCGGGGCAGGGACAATGGCTACACCTTC. This sequence encodes CSARQRGRDNGYTF.

Concerning this clonotype: This may be a read error: a much more frequent sequence differs by one nucleotide. The rearrangement uses TRBV5-1 and TRBJ2-1; the match to TRBD1 covers 8 bases. CDR1 and CDR2 from the germline V gene are SGHRS and YFSETQ. This CDR3 region has 15 residues. The CDR3 sequence: CASSPLRTGTNERFF. Written as DNA, the CDR3 is TGCGCCAGCAGCCCCCTACGGACAGGGACCAATGAGCGGTTCTTC. Together with reference TRBV5-1 and TRBJ2-1, the CDR3 gives the full variable domain: KAGVTQTPRYLIKTRGQQVTLSCSPISGHRSVSWYQQTPGQGLQFLFEYFSETQRNKGNFPGRFSGRQFSNSRSEMNVSTLELGDSALYLCASSPLRTGTNERFFGPGTRLTVL.

About this clonotype itself: Since a far larger clone is one base different, this is likely a read error. Likely a read error: the CDR3 ends without its conserved phenylalanine or tryptophan. V and J are TRBV7-2 and TRBJ1-1, with D unresolved. This CDR3 has 11 residues. V gave up 1 base and J gave up 5 bases, with 2 bases separating them. CDR1 and CDR2 from the germline V gene are SGHTA and FQGNSA. CDR3 bases: TGTGCCAGCAGCTTAGGGACTGAAGCTTTCTCT. Translation gives CASSLGTEAFS.

The gene calls are TRBV7-8 and TRBJ2-1, with 9 bases aligning to TRBD2. The germline CDR1 and CDR2 sequences are SGHVS and FQNEAQ. This CDR3 is 16 amino acids long. The J segment lost 7 bases and the V segment lost 5 bases, leaving 12 bases of the junction unmatched. This CDR3 reads CASSKTGTSQLNEQFF. As DNA, the CDR3 is TGTGCCAGCAGCAAAACCGGGACTAGCCAATTGAATGAGCAGTTCTTC.

The genes are TRBV19 and TRBJ1-5; 8 positions match TRBD1. The CDR3 loop spans 17 amino acids. V dropped 4 bases and J dropped 3; count of bases not matched to a gene: 11. Germline V gives CDR1 LNHDA, CDR2 SQIVND (reference sequence). Here the CDR3 reads CASSTLQGAGYNQPQHF. CDR3 DNA: TGTGCCAGTAGTACTCTCCAGGGGGCTGGGTACAATCAGCCCCAGCATTTT.

The chain has TRBV20-1 and TRBJ2-7; D is uncertain. Germline lookup yields CDR1 DFQATT and CDR2 SNEGSKA (reference sequence). V dropped 3 bases and J dropped 4 bases, with 7 bases sitting between them. CDR3 length: 11 residues. DNA of the CDR3: TGCAGTGCTAGTAAGTTATACGAGCAGTACTTC. It yields the protein CSASKLYEQYF.

This clonotype was counted many times. CDR3 nucleotide sequence: TGTGCCAGCAGCTGGACAGATGGGAACACTGAAGCTTTCTTT. Protein sequence: CASSWTDGNTEAFF. The chain employs TRBV7-9 and TRBJ1-1; possible D gene TRBD1, 6 bases. V was pared by 4 bases and J by 1 base, with 10 bases between. The CDR3 runs to 14 residues. Looked up from germline, CDR1 is SEHNR and CDR2 is FQNEAQ (reference sequence).

The rearrangement links TRBV5-5 to TRBJ2-3; TRBD1 aligns across 7 bases. Germline CDR1 SGHKS, CDR2 YYEKEE (reference sequence). The CDR3 spans 15 residues. V lost 2 bases to trimming and J lost 6 bases; unmatched junction nucleotides: 9. The CDR3 sequence: CASSLVTGIGDTQYF. For the CDR3, the DNA is TGTGCCAGCAGCTTAGTGACAGGGATTGGTGATACGCAGTATTTT.

Of note for this clonotype: This may arise from a read error, as a much more abundant clone is one base away. The J gene is TRBJ2-1, the V gene TRBV7-8; TRBD1 matches at 8 bases. V shed 2 bases and J 9 bases; nucleotides not matched to a gene: 9. This CDR3 is built from 15 residues. The germline V gene encodes CDR1 SGHVS and CDR2 FQNEAQ. The CDR3 reads CASSLFQGAKGEQFF. The CDR3 bases are TGTGCCAGCAGCTTATTCCAGGGGGCTAAGGGTGAGCAGTTCTTC.